This T cell receptor (beta chain) was obtained from a study of response to subunit inactivated influenza vaccine. Study findings and constraints: New T cells are recruited in small numbers by each seasonal influenza vaccination, according to the authors' suggestion.

Worth noting for this clonotype: Its matching antigen is unknown.

CDR1 is DFQATT and CDR2 is SNEGSKA in the germline V gene (reference sequence). With V trimmed by 5 bases and J by 11 bases, 11 bases remained unmatched. The length of the CDR3 is 15 residues. TCRdb used MiXCR to reprocess the RT-PCR reads, holding one entry per CDR3 protein. The sample carries roughly 700,000 distinct CDR3 sequences, around 14% recorded once. The clonotype comes from a man between 45 and 60 years old who received an inactivated influenza vaccine. This sample comprised PBMCs from blood, obtained 12 days after vaccination. The V and J genes are TRBV20-1 and TRBJ2-4, with 14 bases that match TRBD2. CDR3 residues: CSAALPGLAGVVQYF. In DNA form, the CDR3 reads TGCAGTGCTGCCTTACCGGGACTAGCGGGAGTGGTTCAGTACTTC.